This T cell receptor (beta chain) was profiled in a study of blood T cell repertoires in COVID-19. Turning to the study itself: Donors in the United States, Italy and Spain gave samples during acute or convalescent COVID-19.

The cohort comprised adults aged about 18 to 90 years residing in 20 to 25 US areas. Recovered participants had two consecutive negative NP/OP PCR tests, healthcare professional clearance, or symptom resolution. In the original processing: Amplification with reference gene primers provided the estimates of nucleated cell counts. The protocol was immunoSEQ multiplex PCR, while the TCRdb copy is restricted to in-frame clones and leaves out a portion. V and J calls and clone size follow that table, whereas D and trimming were derived from the DNA. This table holds over 250,000 clones, roughly 90% found once. The V segment lost 3 bases and the J segment 6 bases; nucleotides outside the gene matches: 11. The germline V gene encodes CDR1 DFQATT and CDR2 SNEGSKA (reference sequence). CDR3 size: 16 residues.

The chain carries TRBV20-1 and TRBJ2-1, with TRBD2 identical over 10 bases. This TCR was recovered from a woman aged 45-65 years who had recovered from COVID-19. The sequencing sample was made of PBMCs or T cells enriched from blood (not recorded which). The CDR3 region is CSASRSGRARSNEQFF. The CDR3 nucleotides read TGCAGTGCTAGTAGGAGCGGGAGGGCGCGTAGCAATGAGCAGTTCTTC.